What follows are 4 T cell receptor beta chains derived from one specimen sequenced in a study of blood T cells in healthy people across ages. The authors ran a second PCR of roughly 6 to 12 cycles using a sample-barcoded 5' primer and a J-beta primer mix. TCRdb reprocessed the 5' RACE reads with MiXCR, giving one entry per CDR3 protein. Of hundreds of thousands of distinct CDR3 sequences in the sample, over 40% were seen once. The sample was blood. These receptors all come from a woman older than 75 in good health.

The V call is TRBV20-1, the J call TRBJ1-2, with 8 bases that match TRBD1. This CDR3 is 15 amino acids long. The V gene's germline CDR1 is DFQATT and CDR2 SNEGSKA (reference sequence). The V and J ends lost 1 base and 5 bases, in that order; junction bases with no gene match: 9. The DNA of the CDR3 is TGCAGTGCTAGAGGGATTGGACAGGGCCAGTATGGCTACACCTTC. Translating gives CSARGIGQGQYGYTF.

As regards this clonotype: Mismatch with germline at one junction end may stem from a read error. V and J are TRBV28 and TRBJ2-1; 8 bases match TRBD2. The CDR3 has 14 amino acids. Germline values: CDR1 MDHEN, CDR2 SYDVKM. The CDR3 DNA sequence: TGTGCCAGCAGACAGAGCGGGAGCTCCAATGAGCAGTTATTC. It codes for CASRQSGSSNEQLF. Full variable domain (missing parts from reference TRBV28 and TRBJ2-1): DVKVTQSSRYLVKRTGEKVFLECVQDMDHENMFWYRQDPGLGLRLIYFSYDVKMKEKGDIPEGYSVSREKKERFSLILESASTNQTSMYLCASRQSGSSNEQLFGPGTRLTVL.

The sample holds many counts of this clonotype. The chain carries TRBV7-9 and TRBJ1-6; D not certain. Germline V CDR1 and CDR2: SEHNR, FQNEAQ (reference sequence). There are 15 residues in the CDR3. V lost 2 bases and J lost 5, with 10 bases in between. The CDR3 nucleotides are TGTGCCAGCAGCTTAACGGGCATCCATAATTCACCCCTCCACTTT. Residues: CASSLTGIHNSPLHF.

This chain connects TRBV7-2 to TRBJ2-1, with 7 bases fitting TRBD1. Looked up from germline, CDR1 is SGHTA and CDR2 is FQGNSA. The J segment lost 7 bases and the V segment lost 5 bases, leaving 5 bases of the junction unmatched. This CDR3 contains 13 residues. The CDR3, as DNA: TGTGCCAGCAGCGTTTCCAGGGGGAATGAGCAGTTCTTC. Its protein product is CASSVSRGNEQFF.